This is a list of T cell receptor beta chains from one sample in a study of T cells in Graves' hyperthyroidism and ophthalmopathy. TCRdb analysed the multiplex PCR reads with MiXCR anew, one entry per CDR3 protein. The data hold hundreds of thousands of distinct CDR3 sequences, with around 15% observed a single time. Sequencing used blood. The receptors shown here come from a woman aged 25 to 39 with Graves' hyperthyroidism. Both conserved end residues are part of each CDR3. Fields, in order: V gene, clone size, J gene, D gene, CDR3 protein, CDR3 DNA. The D gene is left open where the match is weak. Size is stated for part of the rows, as once, few or many counts, or as a class when the clone is expanded.

V: TRBV2; size: many; J: TRBJ1-4; D: NA; CDR3: CASSERDEKLFF; DNA: TGTGCCAGCAGTGAACGGGACGAAAAACTGTTTTTT
V: TRBV7-3; size: NA; J: TRBJ2-1; D: TRBD1; CDR3: CASSSRGQGEQFF; DNA: TGTGCCAGCAGCTCCAGGGGGCAAGGGGAGCAGTTCTTC
V: TRBV30; size: many; J: TRBJ1-1; D: NA; CDR3: CAWSVGMSGAMNTEAFF; DNA: TGTGCCTGGAGTGTTGGTATGTCAGGGGCCATGAACACTGAAGCTTTCTTT
V: TRBV28; size: few; J: TRBJ2-3; D: TRBD2; CDR3: CASSTLRLAGEWGTDTQYF; DNA: TGTGCCAGCAGTACACTACGACTAGCGGGAGAGTGGGGTACAGATACGCAGTATTTT
V: TRBV6-1; size: few; J: TRBJ1-6; D: TRBD1; CDR3: CASTPTGTGGYNSPLHF; DNA: TGTGCCAGCACTCCCACCGGGACAGGGGGTTATAATTCACCCCTCCACTTT
V: TRBV4-2; size: NA; J: TRBJ2-1; D: TRBD2; CDR3: CASSHAGVLLKNEQFF; DNA: TGTGCCAGCAGCCACGCGGGAGTTTTATTGAAAAATGAGCAGTTCTTC
V: TRBV28; size: NA; J: TRBJ1-2; D: NA; CDR3: CASSFSPTHGYTF; DNA: TGTGCCAGCAGTTTCTCCCCCACCCATGGCTACACCTTC
V: TRBV4-2; size: NA; J: TRBJ1-5; D: NA; CDR3: CASSQRNGGQPQHF; DNA: TGTGCCAGCAGCCAACGGAACGGTGGGCAGCCCCAGCATTTT
V: TRBV30; size: many; J: TRBJ2-7; D: NA; CDR3: CACDRAYLYEQYF; DNA: TGTGCCTGTGACAGAGCTTACCTCTACGAGCAGTACTTC
V: TRBV7-2; size: many; J: TRBJ2-7; D: TRBD2; CDR3: CASSLATSGRRYEQYF; DNA: TGTGCCAGCAGCTTAGCGACTAGCGGGAGAAGGTACGAGCAGTACTTC
V: TRBV28; size: many; J: TRBJ2-1; D: NA; CDR3: CASSSPYEQFF; DNA: TGTGCCAGCAGTTCTCCCTATGAGCAGTTCTTC
V: TRBV30; size: NA; J: TRBJ2-7; D: NA; CDR3: CAWRDTTYEQYF; DNA: TGTGCCTGGAGGGACACAACCTACGAGCAGTACTTC
V: TRBV19; size: many; J: TRBJ2-1; D: NA; CDR3: CASSIALTGPFGNEQFF; DNA: TGTGCCAGTAGTATAGCCCTAACTGGACCGTTTGGCAATGAGCAGTTCTTC
V: TRBV15; size: few; J: TRBJ2-5; D: TRBD2; CDR3: CATSRDLASGRETQYF; DNA: TGTGCCACCAGCAGAGATCTGGCGAGCGGGAGAGAGACCCAGTACTTC
V: TRBV13; size: few; J: TRBJ1-2; D: TRBD1; CDR3: CASSLGSGGDGYTF; DNA: TGTGCCAGCAGCTTAGGGTCAGGGGGCGATGGCTACACCTTC
V: TRBV2; size: many; J: TRBJ2-1; D: TRBD2; CDR3: CASSSRTSGRGYNEQFF; DNA: TGTGCCAGCAGTAGCCGGACTAGCGGGAGAGGCTACAATGAGCAGTTCTTC
V: TRBV9; size: many; J: TRBJ1-1; D: TRBD1; CDR3: CASSPRDRGWEAFF; DNA: TGTGCCAGCAGCCCCCGGGACAGGGGATGGGAAGCTTTCTTT
V: TRBV4-3; size: NA; J: TRBJ2-7; D: NA; CDR3: CASSQDAYRVGYEQYF; DNA: TGCGCCAGCAGCCAAGATGCCTACAGGGTGGGCTACGAGCAGTACTTC
V: TRBV5-8; size: once; J: TRBJ1-2; D: NA; CDR3: CASSLYALNYGYTF; DNA: TGTGCCAGCAGCTTGTATGCCCTTAACTATGGCTACACCTTC
V: TRBV12-3/TRBV12-4; size: NA; J: TRBJ2-2; D: NA; CDR3: CASKIPGKNTGELFF; DNA: TGTGCCAGCAAAATTCCAGGGAAGAACACCGGGGAGCTGTTTTTT
V: TRBV14; size: NA; J: TRBJ2-7; D: TRBD1; CDR3: CASSQGTGLEQYF; DNA: TGTGCCAGCAGCCAGGGGACAGGGCTCGAGCAGTACTTC
V: TRBV7-8; size: many; J: TRBJ2-7; D: NA; CDR3: CASSGTGGPYEQYF; DNA: TGTGCCAGCAGCGGCACCGGAGGCCCCTACGAGCAGTACTTC
V: TRBV29-1; size: few; J: TRBJ2-5; D: NA; CDR3: CSVTLGRETQYF; DNA: TGCAGCGTGACACTAGGGAGAGAGACCCAGTACTTC
V: TRBV11-3; size: many; J: TRBJ2-1; D: TRBD2; CDR3: CASSLRGTSGYNEQFF; DNA: TGTGCCAGCAGCTTGAGGGGGACTAGCGGCTACAATGAGCAGTTCTTC
V: TRBV4-1; size: NA; J: TRBJ2-7; D: TRBD2; CDR3: CASREGLAGFYEQYF; DNA: TGCGCCAGCAGGGAGGGACTAGCGGGATTCTACGAGCAGTACTTC
V: TRBV20-1; size: NA; J: TRBJ2-1; D: TRBD2; CDR3: CSAGGGTTLQKNNNEQFF; DNA: TGCAGTGCTGGGGGGGGGACTACCTTGCAGAAAAACAACAATGAGCAGTTCTTC
V: TRBV5-1; size: many; J: TRBJ2-7; D: TRBD1; CDR3: CASSSNTGGDEQYF; DNA: TGCGCCAGCAGCTCAAACACAGGGGGCGACGAGCAGTACTTC
V: TRBV30; size: many; J: TRBJ1-1; D: TRBD1; CDR3: CAWGTANTEAFF; DNA: TGTGCCTGGGGGACAGCCAACACTGAAGCTTTCTTT
V: TRBV20-1; size: few; J: TRBJ2-4; D: NA; CDR3: CSARAEEAKNIQYF; DNA: TGCAGTGCTAGAGCGGAAGAGGCCAAAAACATTCAGTACTTC
V: TRBV3-1; size: NA; J: TRBJ1-1; D: NA; CDR3: CASSQGVGGRTEAFF; DNA: TGTGCCAGCAGCCAAGGAGTCGGGGGACGGACTGAAGCTTTCTTT
V: TRBV28; size: many; J: TRBJ2-7; D: TRBD2; CDR3: CASNYLGGPVEQYF; DNA: TGTGCCAGCAACTATCTGGGAGGGCCGGTCGAGCAGTACTTC
V: TRBV6-2/TRBV6-3; size: many; J: TRBJ2-5; D: NA; CDR3: CASSRPGAWETQYF; DNA: TGTGCCAGCAGTCGACCAGGGGCTTGGGAGACCCAGTACTTC
V: TRBV6-5; size: many; J: TRBJ2-1; D: NA; CDR3: CASSYSLNNEQFF; DNA: TGTGCCAGCAGTTACTCACTCAACAATGAGCAGTTCTTC
V: TRBV6-6; size: NA; J: TRBJ2-7; D: NA; CDR3: CASSYSIWVDAYEQYF; DNA: TGTGCCAGCAGTTACTCGATATGGGTGGACGCCTACGAGCAGTACTTC
V: TRBV29-1; size: NA; J: TRBJ2-7; D: TRBD2; CDR3: CSVLGLAGASYEQYF; DNA: TGCAGCGTCCTAGGACTAGCGGGAGCGTCCTACGAGCAGTACTTC
V: TRBV20-1; size: NA; J: TRBJ2-1; D: TRBD2; CDR3: CSAGGSEQFF; DNA: TGCAGTGCGGGAGGGTCGGAGCAGTTCTTC
V: TRBV19; size: few; J: TRBJ2-1; D: NA; CDR3: CASSEQGPYNEQFF; DNA: TGTGCCAGTAGTGAGCAGGGGCCCTACAATGAGCAGTTCTTC
V: TRBV30; size: NA; J: TRBJ1-5; D: NA; CDR3: CAWSREGNQPQHF; DNA: TGTGCCTGGAGTAGAGAAGGGAATCAGCCCCAGCATTTT
V: TRBV6-1; size: NA; J: TRBJ2-7; D: TRBD2; CDR3: CASSTPLAGGPQQYF; DNA: TGTGCCAGCAGTACTCCACTAGCGGGAGGGCCGCAGCAGTACTTC
V: TRBV30; size: many; J: TRBJ2-2; D: TRBD2; CDR3: CAWRLAGGPGELFF; DNA: TGTGCCTGGAGACTAGCGGGAGGTCCCGGGGAGCTGTTTTTT
V: TRBV24-1; size: many; J: TRBJ2-7; D: NA; CDR3: CATSDGGSSYEQYF; DNA: TGTGCCACCAGTGATGGGGGGTCATCCTACGAGCAGTACTTC
V: TRBV20-1; size: many; J: TRBJ2-7; D: TRBD2; CDR3: CSAWRASGNSYEQYF; DNA: TGCAGTGCTTGGAGGGCTAGCGGAAACTCCTACGAGCAGTACTTC
V: TRBV28; size: NA; J: TRBJ1-2; D: TRBD1; CDR3: CASSLWSGGASPYGYTF; DNA: TGTGCCAGCAGTTTATGGTCAGGGGGAGCGTCTCCCTATGGCTACACCTTC
V: TRBV5-1; size: many; J: TRBJ2-5; D: TRBD1; CDR3: CASSLMQGEETQYF; DNA: TGCGCCAGCAGCTTAATGCAGGGGGAAGAGACCCAGTACTTC
V: TRBV27; size: NA; J: TRBJ1-5; D: TRBD1; CDR3: CASSSTGQGGEPQHF; DNA: TGTGCCAGCAGTTCCACGGGACAGGGGGGTGAGCCCCAGCATTTT
V: TRBV20-1; size: few; J: TRBJ2-7; D: NA; CDR3: CSARPPGLSSYEQYF; DNA: TGCAGTGCTCGCCCCCCGGGTCTAAGCTCCTACGAGCAGTACTTC
V: TRBV24-1; size: few; J: TRBJ2-3; D: NA; CDR3: CATSDLRTGTDTQYF; DNA: TGTGCCACCAGTGATTTACGGACAGGCACAGATACGCAGTATTTT
V: TRBV5-1; size: NA; J: TRBJ2-1; D: TRBD2; CDR3: CASSASGRAIYNEQFF; DNA: TGCGCCAGCAGCGCGTCCGGGAGGGCCATCTACAATGAGCAGTTCTTC
V: TRBV7-3; size: many; J: TRBJ2-1; D: NA; CDR3: CASSSRGGEQFF; DNA: TGTGCCAGCAGCTCCAGGGGGGGAGAGCAGTTCTTC
V: TRBV11-3; size: NA; J: TRBJ2-2; D: NA; CDR3: CASRGPTGELFF; DNA: TGTGCCAGCAGGGGACCCACCGGGGAGCTGTTTTTT
V: TRBV12-3/TRBV12-4; size: many; J: TRBJ1-1; D: NA; CDR3: CASPGGVNTEAFF; DNA: TGTGCCAGTCCGGGTGGGGTGAACACTGAAGCTTTCTTT
V: TRBV7-3; size: many; J: TRBJ2-7; D: TRBD2; CDR3: CASSPPGLAGDSYEQYF; DNA: TGTGCCAGCAGCCCGCCGGGACTAGCGGGAGACTCCTACGAGCAGTACTTC
V: TRBV6-5; size: few; J: TRBJ1-2; D: NA; CDR3: CASSYTSPPLYYGYTF; DNA: TGTGCCAGCAGTTACACAAGCCCCCCCCTCTATTATGGCTACACCTTC
V: TRBV28; size: many; J: TRBJ1-1; D: NA; CDR3: CAAKEGSDTEAFF; DNA: TGTGCCGCCAAAGAGGGGTCGGACACTGAAGCTTTCTTT
V: TRBV29-1; size: many; J: TRBJ2-2; D: TRBD2; CDR3: CSVGPSGRSTGELFF; DNA: TGCAGCGTTGGCCCTAGCGGGAGAAGTACCGGGGAGCTGTTTTTT
V: TRBV5-1; size: NA; J: TRBJ1-6; D: TRBD1; CDR3: CASSADRADNSPLHF; DNA: TGCGCCAGCAGCGCCGACAGGGCAGATAATTCACCCCTCCACTTT
V: TRBV5-1; size: NA; J: TRBJ2-7; D: TRBD1; CDR3: CASSWGQGIRYEQYF; DNA: TGCGCCAGCAGCTGGGGACAGGGAATTAGGTACGAGCAGTACTTC
V: TRBV28; size: many; J: TRBJ2-7; D: NA; CDR3: CASALGGAAGLNYEQYF; DNA: TGTGCCAGCGCCCTAGGGGGGGCGGCGGGGCTCAACTACGAGCAGTACTTC
V: TRBV5-1; size: many; J: TRBJ2-1; D: TRBD2; CDR3: CASSFTSGSYNEQFF; DNA: TGCGCCAGCAGCTTTACTAGCGGGAGCTACAATGAGCAGTTCTTC